This TCR beta chain stems from a study of shared clonotypes between healthy human individuals. The CDR3 sequence is 14 residues long. Germline-derived CDR1 and CDR2 are SSHAT and FNYEAQ (reference sequence). The repertoire was sequenced with immunoSEQ multiplex PCR; TCRdb's copy has only in-frame clones and lacks some. The table shows some 2 million clones, with 85% to 95% occurring only once. About this clone: A junction boundary mismatches the germline segment, possibly from a read error.

The TCR comes from a man between 18 and 29 years old in good health. The sample consisted of naive CD4+ T cells sorted from blood. Subset described: CD45RA+ positively selected. The rearrangement joins TRBV7-7 to TRBJ2-5, with unresolved D. CDR3 amino acids: CASSLGPVQETQYF. Written as DNA, the CDR3 is TGTGCTAGCAGCTTAGGGCCGGTGCAAGAGACCCAGTACTTC.